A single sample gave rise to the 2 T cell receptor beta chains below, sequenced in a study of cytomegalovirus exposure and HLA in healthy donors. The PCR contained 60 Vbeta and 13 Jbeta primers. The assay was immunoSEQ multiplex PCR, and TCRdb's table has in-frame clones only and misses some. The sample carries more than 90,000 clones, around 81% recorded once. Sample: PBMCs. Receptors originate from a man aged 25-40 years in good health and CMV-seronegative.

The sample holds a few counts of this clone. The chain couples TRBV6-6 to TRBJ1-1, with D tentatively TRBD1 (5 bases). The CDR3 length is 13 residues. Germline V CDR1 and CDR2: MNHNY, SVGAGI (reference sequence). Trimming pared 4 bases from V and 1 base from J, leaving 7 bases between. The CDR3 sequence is CASSSGQNTEAFF. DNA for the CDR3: TGTGCCAGCAGTTCAGGACAGAACACTGAAGCTTTCTTT.

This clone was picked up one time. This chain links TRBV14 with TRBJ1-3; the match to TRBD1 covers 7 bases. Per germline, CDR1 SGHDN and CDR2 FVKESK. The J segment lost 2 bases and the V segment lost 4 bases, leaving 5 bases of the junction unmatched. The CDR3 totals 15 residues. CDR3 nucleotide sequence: TGTGCCAGCAGCCCCAGGGGGTCGGCTGGAAACACCATATATTTT. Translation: CASSPRGSAGNTIYF.